Sequencing of this T cell receptor beta chain was carried out in a study of human T cells and chemical hapten exposure. Overall study: Chiefly women, the patients showed alopecia areata, totalis or universalis.

Broader study findings: Expanded TCRs produced significantly more large CDR3 similarity clusters than controls did.

As for time point: pre-sensitization, week 0. Treatment described: therapeutic diphenylcyclopropenone sensitization with weekly scalp DPC. Germline-derived CDR1 and CDR2 are SGHTA and FQGNSA. J lost 3 bases, V lost 6 bases, and 0 bases had no gene match. The CDR3 is made up of 12 amino acids. About this clonotype itself: Antigen specificity is unknown.

TCRdb re-called the RACE reads through MiXCR, storing one row per CDR3 protein. The sample holds around 380,000 distinct CDR3 sequences, 4.5% to 7% seen once. This material consisted of whole blood, taken in connection with sensitization to the hapten diphenylcyclopropenone (DPC). The gene calls are TRBV7-2 and TRBJ1-1, with 8 bases aligning to TRBD1. The TCR was taken from a woman younger than 30 with alopecia areata. Some clones in this sample may be carry-over from other donors' samples. The CDR3 is CASRGQDTEAFF. Written as DNA, the CDR3 is TGTGCCAGCAGGGGACAGGACACTGAAGCTTTCTTT.